The next 13 T cell receptor beta chains were all read from a single sample in a study of blood T cell repertoires in COVID-19. Method: immunoSEQ multiplex PCR; TCRdb's copy keeps in-frame clones and lacks some. The sample includes some 200,000 clones, 70% to 90% of them seen just once. Sequenced sample: peripheral blood. The receptors originated from a woman in her 70s with acute or convalescent COVID-19.

The chain uses TRBV28 and TRBJ2-7; perhaps TRBD2 as D (5 bases). The CDR3 covers 15 residues. Between the trimmed V and J ends, which lost 6 bases and 0 bases, there was a span of 15 bases. Germline V gene data show CDR1 as MDHEN and CDR2 as SYDVKM. As DNA, the CDR3 is TGTGCCAGCAGGGGCCAGGAGCGGAACTCCTACGAGCAGTACTTC. Encoded protein: CASRGQERNSYEQYF.

The table lists this clone with a count of one. The chain uses TRBV5-1 and TRBJ2-7; the D gene is possibly TRBD1 (5 bases). Germline V gene data show CDR1 as SGHRS and CDR2 as YFSETQ. The V gene lost 0 bases and the J gene lost 6 bases, with 19 bases spanning the gap. The CDR3 extends over 16 amino acids. The CDR3 is CASSLEGVGVKGEQYF. The DNA of the CDR3 is TGCGCCAGCAGCTTGGAAGGTGTAGGGGTCAAAGGCGAGCAGTACTTC.

Note on this clone: This sample also contains other DNA sequences that code for the same CDR3. The chain joins TRBV12-3 or TRBV12-4 to TRBJ2-3; D is possibly TRBD1 (5 bases). Trimming removed 3 bases from V and 3 bases from J, with 7 bases in between. The CDR3 spans 13 residues. This chain's CDR3 is CASSLAGTDTQYF. In DNA, the CDR3 is TGTGCCAGCAGTTTGGCAGGGACAGATACGCAGTATTTT.

The rearrangement joins TRBV23-1 to TRBJ1-2, with D hard to call. TRBV23-1 is recorded as an ORF, its role being uncertain. Deletions cut 3 bases from V and 8 bases from J, with 7 bases between. The CDR3 contains 11 residues. CDR3 loop: CASSHGVGYTF. Written as DNA, the CDR3 is TGCGCCAGCAGTCACGGAGTCGGCTACACCTTC.

This CDR3 reads CASAGPRTEAFF. CDR3 sequence (DNA): TGTGCCAGCGCGGGGCCGCGCACTGAAGCTTTCTTT. V gene TRBV27 combines with J gene TRBJ1-1; a possible D gene is TRBD1 (5 bases). The germline V gene has CDR1 MNHEY and CDR2 SMNVEV (reference sequence). V gave up 8 bases and J gave up 4 bases, with 11 bases separating them. This CDR3 region has 12 residues.

This chain links TRBV23-1 with TRBJ2-6, with TRBD1 matching 7 bases. TRBV23-1 has ORF status, its function being uncertain. The V gene end was trimmed by 2 bases and the J gene end by 0 bases; junction bases not matched to a gene: 4. This CDR3 spans 17 amino acids. CDR3 residues: CASSQRGPLSGANVLTF. The CDR3 DNA sequence: TGCGCCAGCAGTCAAAGGGGGCCCCTCTCTGGGGCCAACGTCCTGACTTTC.

The chain joins TRBV6-5 to TRBJ2-3; 7 nucleotides match TRBD2. This CDR3 comprises 14 residues. V shed 7 bases, J shed 4 bases, and the junction held 8 bases outside the gene matches. Germline values: CDR1 MNHEY, CDR2 SVGAGI. The chain's CDR3 is CASKVAGAADTQYF. Here the CDR3 DNA reads TGTGCCAGCAAAGTCGCGGGAGCCGCAGATACGCAGTATTTT.

This chain uses TRBV9 with TRBJ1-5; D not resolved. Deletions cut 3 bases from V and 3 bases from J, with 13 bases between. The germline CDR1 and CDR2 sequences are SGDLS and YYNGEE. The CDR3 length is 15 residues. Written as DNA, the CDR3 is TGTGCCAGCAGCGGCGGCGCCGGGTTCAATCAGCCCCAGCATTTT. Protein: CASSGGAGFNQPQHF.

V usage is TRBV11-2 and J usage is TRBJ2-5; tentatively, D is TRBD2 (5 bases). Germline V gene lookup returns CDR1 SGHAT and CDR2 FQNNGV. There are 16 residues in the CDR3. The germline V and J ends were trimmed by 5 bases and 3 bases, with 19 bases remaining between them. The CDR3 nucleotides read TGTGCCAGCAGCGAGAACCCGGGGTCCCCAAAAGAGACCCAGTACTTC. Translation gives CASSENPGSPKETQYF.

The chain carries TRBV7-9 and TRBJ1-1; 9 bases are a match to TRBD1. Germline trimming cut 4 bases from V and 0 bases from J; bases unmatched to any gene: 3. The germline V gene has CDR1 SEHNR and CDR2 FQNEAQ (reference sequence). The CDR3 is 15 residues long. The CDR3 sequence is CASSYYRGLNTEAFF. The CDR3 DNA is TGTGCCAGCAGCTATTACAGGGGGCTGAACACTGAAGCTTTCTTT.

The genes are TRBV5-1 and TRBJ2-3; D is perhaps TRBD2 (5 bases). V lost 0 bases and J 2 bases, leaving 10 bases between the germline ends. Per germline, CDR1 SGHRS and CDR2 YFSETQ. CDR3 length equals 15 residues. For the CDR3, the DNA is TGCGCCAGCAGCTTGGCAGCGGATTACACAGATACGCAGTATTTT. Amino acid sequence: CASSLAADYTDTQYF.

The chain has TRBV19 and TRBJ2-1, with 7 bases that match TRBD2. V dropped 9 bases and J dropped 9; count of bases not matched to a gene: 2. Germline values: CDR1 LNHDA, CDR2 SQIVND (reference sequence). The CDR3 runs 10 residues. DNA for the CDR3: TGTGCCAGCGGGGAGGGTGAGCAGTTCTTC. This encodes CASGEGEQFF.

This rearrangement joins TRBV5-1 to TRBJ1-1; 8 bases map to TRBD1. The CDR3 contains 16 residues. V trimming: 4 bases; J trimming: 4 bases; junction bases outside the gene matches: 12. Germline V CDR1 and CDR2: SGHRS, YFSETQ. Here the CDR3 reads CASSPGVGTGVTEAFF. CDR3 nucleotides: TGCGCCAGCAGCCCCGGGGTGGGGACAGGCGTCACTGAAGCTTTCTTT.